This entry is about one T cell receptor (beta chain). Its antigen is as yet unknown. The CDR3 sequence is 14 residues long. Trimming cost V 8 bases and J 7 bases, with 17 bases left between them. Per germline, CDR1 MNHEY and CDR2 SVGAGI. Semi-nested PCR with Nested Universal Primer A followed constant-region reverse priming of full-length variable regions. TCRdb itself ran the 5' RACE reads through MiXCR, one entry per CDR3 protein. This table has around 8,300 distinct CDR3 sequences, around 44% appearing once. Treg sorting used a CD4+CD25+CD127-/low gate. Broader study findings: Tumor memory CD4+ T cell TCR gene usage clustered with blood and lymph node memory CD4+ cells and lymph node naive CD4+ cells. The larger cohort examined one V-J beta rearrangement, not whole repertoires.

The clonotype was recovered from a female donor with breast cancer. The sample was Tregs sorted from a lymph node. The gene calls are TRBV6-5 and TRBJ2-2; TRBD1 or TRBD2 may be the D gene (5 bases each). The CDR3 DNA sequence: TGTGCCAGCGCCTTTCGGGGCAAAGACGGGGAGCTGTTTTTT. This translates into CASAFRGKDGELFF.